A selection of T cell receptor beta chains follows, all from one sample in a study of blood T cell repertoires in COVID-19. The data were produced by immunoSEQ multiplex PCR, yet TCRdb's version contains in-frame clones alone and is incomplete. The table records hundreds of thousands of clones, about 93% of them present only once. The sequencing sample was made of peripheral blood. The origin of the receptors is a young woman who had recovered from COVID-19. Each CDR3 is given with its conserved first and last residue. Each record gives: V gene, clone size, J gene, D gene, CDR3 protein, CDR3 DNA. A D gene is named only where the DNA matches it firmly. Where a row states a size, it is once, few, many or the class of an expanded clone; other rows omit it.

v_call: TRBV19
clone_size: NA
j_call: TRBJ1-1
d_call: NA
cdr3_aa: CASSIDLSGNTEAFF
cdr3_nt: TGTGCCAGTAGTATAGATCTCTCAGGGAACACTGAAGCTTTCTTT

v_call: TRBV3-1/TRBV3-2
clone_size: NA
j_call: TRBJ2-1
d_call: TRBD2
cdr3_aa: CASSQGTSGRAIYNEQFF
cdr3_nt: TGTGCCAGCAGCCAAGGGACTAGCGGGAGGGCAATTTACAATGAGCAGTTCTTC

v_call: TRBV6-5
clone_size: NA
j_call: TRBJ1-2
d_call: NA
cdr3_aa: CASSTGYGYTF
cdr3_nt: TGTGCCAGCAGTACAGGGTATGGCTACACCTTC

v_call: TRBV7-8
clone_size: once
j_call: TRBJ1-4
d_call: NA
cdr3_aa: CASSTNRVGNEKLFF
cdr3_nt: TGTGCCAGCAGCACAAACAGGGTTGGGAATGAAAAACTGTTTTTT

v_call: TRBV9
clone_size: NA
j_call: TRBJ1-1
d_call: NA
cdr3_aa: CASSVTGKTEAFF
cdr3_nt: TGTGCCAGCAGCGTTACAGGGAAGACTGAAGCTTTCTTT

v_call: TRBV14
clone_size: NA
j_call: TRBJ2-5
d_call: NA
cdr3_aa: CASSQLPGYQETQYF
cdr3_nt: TGTGCCAGCAGCCAACTCCCAGGGTACCAAGAGACCCAGTACTTC

v_call: TRBV7-2
clone_size: NA
j_call: TRBJ2-3
d_call: TRBD2
cdr3_aa: CASRTGLAGPLDTQYF
cdr3_nt: TGTGCCAGCAGGACGGGACTAGCGGGTCCGTTGGATACGCAGTATTTT

v_call: TRBV19
clone_size: NA
j_call: TRBJ2-2
d_call: NA
cdr3_aa: CASQVGDSRSRELFF
cdr3_nt: TGTGCCAGCCAAGTGGGGGACTCCCGGTCTCGGGAGCTGTTTTTT

v_call: TRBV7-9
clone_size: NA
j_call: TRBJ2-1
d_call: TRBD2
cdr3_aa: CASSLPGLAGRGPEQFF
cdr3_nt: TGTGCCAGCAGCTTACCGGGACTAGCGGGAAGAGGTCCTGAGCAGTTCTTC

v_call: TRBV5-8
clone_size: NA
j_call: TRBJ2-5
d_call: TRBD1
cdr3_aa: CASSLGTGGLDGETQYF
cdr3_nt: TGTGCCAGCAGTCTCGGGACAGGGGGCCTAGACGGAGAGACCCAGTACTTC

v_call: TRBV5-1
clone_size: once
j_call: TRBJ2-1
d_call: TRBD2
cdr3_aa: CASSPLAGGNEQFF
cdr3_nt: TGCGCCAGCAGCCCGCTAGCGGGAGGAAATGAGCAGTTCTTC

v_call: TRBV6-5
clone_size: NA
j_call: TRBJ1-4
d_call: NA
cdr3_aa: CASSYSQGVNEKLFF
cdr3_nt: TGTGCCAGCAGTTACTCACAGGGAGTTAATGAAAAACTGTTTTTT

v_call: TRBV11-3
clone_size: NA
j_call: TRBJ2-1
d_call: TRBD2
cdr3_aa: CASSLVAGGGREQFF
cdr3_nt: TGTGCCAGCAGCTTAGTCGCGGGGGGAGGGCGCGAGCAGTTCTTC

v_call: TRBV11-2
clone_size: once
j_call: TRBJ2-3
d_call: TRBD2
cdr3_aa: CASSLRTRGVDTQYF
cdr3_nt: TGTGCCAGCAGCTTACGGACTAGAGGGGTAGATACGCAGTATTTT

v_call: TRBV6-2/TRBV6-3
clone_size: NA
j_call: TRBJ1-1
d_call: NA
cdr3_aa: CASSYRHDRPSEAFF
cdr3_nt: TGTGCCAGCAGTTACAGGCACGACAGGCCCTCTGAAGCTTTCTTT

v_call: TRBV7-9
clone_size: NA
j_call: TRBJ2-1
d_call: TRBD2
cdr3_aa: CASSFSSGVGNNEQFF
cdr3_nt: TGTGCCAGCAGCTTTTCCAGCGGGGTGGGTAACAATGAGCAGTTCTTC

v_call: TRBV19
clone_size: NA
j_call: TRBJ1-5
d_call: NA
cdr3_aa: CASSSVGGDQPQHF
cdr3_nt: TGTGCCAGTAGTTCCGTAGGGGGGGATCAGCCCCAGCATTTT

v_call: TRBV29-1
clone_size: NA
j_call: TRBJ1-6
d_call: TRBD1
cdr3_aa: CSVLDRGDSPLHF
cdr3_nt: TGCAGCGTTCTAGACAGGGGGGACTCACCCCTCCACTTT

v_call: TRBV30
clone_size: NA
j_call: TRBJ1-6
d_call: NA
cdr3_aa: CAWSAGHRSSPLHF
cdr3_nt: TGTGCCTGGAGTGCGGGACACCGTTCTTCACCCCTCCACTTT

v_call: TRBV7-2
clone_size: NA
j_call: TRBJ2-1
d_call: TRBD2
cdr3_aa: CASSATSGRYNEQFF
cdr3_nt: TGTGCCAGCAGCGCGACTAGCGGGAGGTACAATGAGCAGTTCTTC

v_call: TRBV5-1
clone_size: few
j_call: TRBJ1-1
d_call: NA
cdr3_aa: CASSWSGEAFF
cdr3_nt: TGCGCCAGCAGCTGGTCAGGGGAAGCTTTCTTT

v_call: TRBV9
clone_size: NA
j_call: TRBJ2-2
d_call: TRBD2
cdr3_aa: CASSVKRGLAGGPDGELFF
cdr3_nt: TGTGCCAGCAGCGTAAAGAGGGGACTAGCGGGAGGGCCCGACGGGGAGCTGTTTTTT

v_call: TRBV5-8
clone_size: NA
j_call: TRBJ2-5
d_call: NA
cdr3_aa: CASRTAGARETQYF
cdr3_nt: TGTGCCAGCAGGACTGCGGGGGCCCGAGAGACCCAGTACTTC

v_call: TRBV7-9
clone_size: NA
j_call: TRBJ2-5
d_call: NA
cdr3_aa: CASSFNTGETQYF
cdr3_nt: TGTGCCAGCAGCTTTAATACAGGAGAGACCCAGTACTTC

v_call: TRBV15
clone_size: NA
j_call: TRBJ1-5
d_call: NA
cdr3_aa: CATSRDLSNQPQHF
cdr3_nt: TGTGCCACCAGCAGAGATCTAAGCAATCAGCCCCAGCATTTT

v_call: TRBV2
clone_size: NA
j_call: TRBJ1-1
d_call: NA
cdr3_aa: CASSEYVTGRGITEAFF
cdr3_nt: TGTGCCAGCAGTGAATATGTAACAGGGAGGGGGATCACTGAAGCTTTCTTT

v_call: TRBV11-3
clone_size: NA
j_call: TRBJ2-3
d_call: TRBD1
cdr3_aa: CASSAGDRGLSTDTQYF
cdr3_nt: TGTGCCAGCAGCGCTGGGGACAGGGGCCTAAGCACAGATACGCAGTATTTT

v_call: TRBV5-1
clone_size: NA
j_call: TRBJ1-1
d_call: NA
cdr3_aa: CASSLGRATEAFF
cdr3_nt: TGCGCCAGCAGCTTAGGGAGGGCCACTGAAGCTTTCTTT

v_call: TRBV30
clone_size: once
j_call: TRBJ2-4
d_call: NA
cdr3_aa: CAWSVRDIENIQYF
cdr3_nt: TGTGCCTGGAGTGTCCGGGACATAGAAAACATTCAGTACTTC

v_call: TRBV11-2
clone_size: NA
j_call: TRBJ1-1
d_call: NA
cdr3_aa: CASSSDSEAFF
cdr3_nt: TGTGCCAGCAGCTCAGACAGTGAAGCTTTCTTT

v_call: TRBV2
clone_size: NA
j_call: TRBJ1-3
d_call: TRBD1
cdr3_aa: CASSEARGLGNTIYF
cdr3_nt: TGTGCCAGCAGTGAAGCGAGGGGGCTTGGAAACACCATATATTTT

v_call: TRBV18
clone_size: NA
j_call: TRBJ2-3
d_call: TRBD2
cdr3_aa: CASSRVVSGNTDTQYF
cdr3_nt: TGTGCCAGCTCACGGGTGGTTAGCGGGAACACAGATACGCAGTATTTT

v_call: TRBV19
clone_size: NA
j_call: TRBJ1-2
d_call: NA
cdr3_aa: CASSIVGGPNYGYTF
cdr3_nt: TGTGCCAGTAGTATAGTCGGGGGGCCTAACTATGGCTACACCTTC

v_call: TRBV7-2
clone_size: NA
j_call: TRBJ2-4
d_call: TRBD2
cdr3_aa: CASSSRTGGAKNIQYF
cdr3_nt: TGTGCCAGCAGCTCAAGGACGGGAGGGGCCAAAAACATTCAGTACTTC

v_call: TRBV5-1
clone_size: NA
j_call: TRBJ2-3
d_call: TRBD1
cdr3_aa: CASSAGQGASTDTQYF
cdr3_nt: TGCGCCAGCAGCGCTGGACAGGGGGCAAGCACAGATACGCAGTATTTT

v_call: TRBV3-1/TRBV3-2
clone_size: NA
j_call: TRBJ1-5
d_call: NA
cdr3_aa: CARLSGYFVDSNQPQHF
cdr3_nt: TGTGCCAGATTATCCGGGTATTTCGTAGATAGCAATCAGCCCCAGCATTTT

v_call: TRBV7-2
clone_size: once
j_call: TRBJ1-2
d_call: TRBD1
cdr3_aa: CASSERTGRSGGYTF
cdr3_nt: TGTGCCAGCAGCGAGAGGACAGGGCGGAGTGGTGGCTACACCTTC

v_call: TRBV4-3
clone_size: NA
j_call: TRBJ1-2
d_call: NA
cdr3_aa: CASSQENNPNYGYTF
cdr3_nt: TGCGCCAGCAGCCAAGAGAACAACCCTAACTATGGCTACACCTTC

v_call: TRBV5-8
clone_size: NA
j_call: TRBJ1-3
d_call: NA
cdr3_aa: CASSLVGGRSGNTIYF
cdr3_nt: TGTGCCAGCAGCTTGGTTGGCGGTCGCTCTGGAAACACCATATATTTT

v_call: TRBV4-1
clone_size: NA
j_call: TRBJ1-5
d_call: NA
cdr3_aa: CASSPGPRGNQPQHF
cdr3_nt: TGCGCCAGCAGCCCCGGGCCGCGGGGCAATCAGCCCCAGCATTTT

v_call: TRBV5-5
clone_size: once
j_call: TRBJ1-1
d_call: NA
cdr3_aa: CASSSRGTLNTEAFF
cdr3_nt: TGTGCCAGCAGCTCTCGCGGGACCCTGAACACTGAAGCTTTCTTT

v_call: TRBV5-1
clone_size: NA
j_call: TRBJ2-3
d_call: TRBD2
cdr3_aa: CASSLGRIGGNTQYF
cdr3_nt: TGCGCCAGCAGCTTGGGTCGGATCGGGGGGAATACGCAGTATTTT

v_call: TRBV11-3
clone_size: NA
j_call: TRBJ1-1
d_call: NA
cdr3_aa: CASSPRTEGTEAFF
cdr3_nt: TGTGCCAGCAGCCCCAGGACAGAAGGCACTGAAGCTTTCTTT

v_call: TRBV6-1
clone_size: NA
j_call: TRBJ1-2
d_call: NA
cdr3_aa: CASSPWNRVNYGYTF
cdr3_nt: TGTGCCAGCAGTCCCTGGAACAGGGTTAACTATGGCTACACCTTC

v_call: TRBV3-1/TRBV3-2
clone_size: NA
j_call: TRBJ1-5
d_call: NA
cdr3_aa: CASSPLTSNQPQHF
cdr3_nt: TGTGCCAGCAGCCCCCTAACTAGCAATCAGCCCCAGCATTTT

v_call: TRBV30
clone_size: NA
j_call: TRBJ1-6
d_call: NA
cdr3_aa: CAWTLGSSYNSPLHF
cdr3_nt: TGTGCCTGGACTCTGGGGAGCTCCTATAATTCACCCCTCCACTTT

v_call: TRBV6-6
clone_size: NA
j_call: TRBJ2-1
d_call: NA
cdr3_aa: CASFEASFSYNEQFF
cdr3_nt: TGTGCCAGCTTCGAGGCTAGCTTCTCCTACAATGAGCAGTTCTTC

v_call: TRBV24-1
clone_size: once
j_call: TRBJ2-1
d_call: NA
cdr3_aa: CATSPRDSMAPPSSYNEQFF
cdr3_nt: TGTGCCACCAGTCCCCGGGACTCCATGGCCCCGCCGAGCTCCTACAATGAGCAGTTCTTC

v_call: TRBV7-2
clone_size: NA
j_call: TRBJ1-5
d_call: NA
cdr3_aa: CASSLVRGAGNQPQHF
cdr3_nt: TGTGCCAGCAGCTTAGTCCGGGGGGCAGGCAATCAGCCCCAGCATTTT

v_call: TRBV5-8
clone_size: NA
j_call: TRBJ2-3
d_call: NA
cdr3_aa: CASSLDPSTDTQYF
cdr3_nt: TGTGCCAGCAGCTTGGATCCTAGCACAGATACGCAGTATTTT

v_call: TRBV24-1
clone_size: once
j_call: TRBJ2-1
d_call: NA
cdr3_aa: CATSEGQFRDEQFF
cdr3_nt: TGTGCCACCAGTGAAGGACAATTTCGGGATGAGCAGTTCTTC

v_call: TRBV2
clone_size: NA
j_call: TRBJ1-2
d_call: TRBD1
cdr3_aa: CASSKDRGPDGYTF
cdr3_nt: TGTGCCAGCAGTAAAGACAGGGGGCCCGATGGCTACACCTTC

v_call: TRBV5-4
clone_size: NA
j_call: TRBJ2-1
d_call: TRBD2
cdr3_aa: CASSRQTSGLYNEQFF
cdr3_nt: TGTGCCAGCAGCCGCCAGACTAGCGGACTATACAATGAGCAGTTCTTC

v_call: TRBV18
clone_size: few
j_call: TRBJ1-1
d_call: TRBD1
cdr3_aa: CASSPGQGQGTEAFF
cdr3_nt: TGTGCCAGCTCACCAGGACAGGGTCAAGGGACTGAAGCTTTCTTT

v_call: TRBV5-1
clone_size: NA
j_call: TRBJ2-1
d_call: TRBD1
cdr3_aa: CASSLDRVSYNEQFF
cdr3_nt: TGCGCCAGCAGCCTTGACAGGGTATCCTACAATGAGCAGTTCTTC